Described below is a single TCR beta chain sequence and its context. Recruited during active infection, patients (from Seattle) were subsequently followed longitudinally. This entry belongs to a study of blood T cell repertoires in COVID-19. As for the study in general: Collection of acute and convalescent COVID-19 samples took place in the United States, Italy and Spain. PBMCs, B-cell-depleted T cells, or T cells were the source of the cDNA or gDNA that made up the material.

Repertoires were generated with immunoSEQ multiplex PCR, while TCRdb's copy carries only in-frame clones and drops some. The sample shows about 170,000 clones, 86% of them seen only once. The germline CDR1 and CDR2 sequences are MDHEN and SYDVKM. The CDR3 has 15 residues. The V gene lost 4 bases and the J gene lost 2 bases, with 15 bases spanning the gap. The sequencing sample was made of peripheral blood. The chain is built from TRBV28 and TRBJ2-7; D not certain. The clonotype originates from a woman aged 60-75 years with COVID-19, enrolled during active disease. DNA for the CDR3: TGTGCCAGCAGTTCCCCGGCCGGGTACCCCTACGAGCAGTACTTC. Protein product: CASSSPAGYPYEQYF.